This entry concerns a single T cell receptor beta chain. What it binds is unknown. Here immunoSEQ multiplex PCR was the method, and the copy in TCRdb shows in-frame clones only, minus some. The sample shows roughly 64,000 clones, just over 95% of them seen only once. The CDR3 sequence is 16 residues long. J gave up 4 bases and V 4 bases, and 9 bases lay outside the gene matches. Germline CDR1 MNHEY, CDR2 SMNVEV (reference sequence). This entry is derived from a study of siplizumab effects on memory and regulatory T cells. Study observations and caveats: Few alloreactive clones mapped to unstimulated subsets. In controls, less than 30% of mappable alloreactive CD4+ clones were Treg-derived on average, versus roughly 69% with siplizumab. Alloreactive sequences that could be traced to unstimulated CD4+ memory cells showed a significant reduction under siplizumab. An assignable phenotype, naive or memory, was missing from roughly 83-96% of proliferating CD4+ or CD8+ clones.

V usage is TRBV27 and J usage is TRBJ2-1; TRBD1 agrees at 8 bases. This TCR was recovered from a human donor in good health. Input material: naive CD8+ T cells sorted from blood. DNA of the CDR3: TGTGCCAGCAGTTATCGGTCGCAGGGGGCTTACAATGAGCAGTTCTTC. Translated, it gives CASSYRSQGAYNEQFF.